This TCR beta chain comes out of a study of blood T cells in healthy people across ages. This clonotype was seen at least ten times. CDR3 length: 14 amino acids. V was shortened by 5 bases and J by 6 bases, with 15 bases between the two germline ends. The germline V gene encodes CDR1 WSHSY and CDR2 SAAADI. With a J-beta primer mix and a sample-barcoded 5' primer, a second PCR ran about 6 to 11 cycles. Tags on each cDNA molecule came from a template-switch adaptor with 12 random nucleotides. TCRdb fed the 5' RACE reads into MiXCR, producing one record per CDR3 protein. This table has some 1.7 million distinct CDR3 sequences, 28% appearing once.

Sequencing was performed on blood. The chain combines TRBV10-2 with TRBJ2-3; a weak D match, TRBD2 (6 bases). The source is a woman aged 25 to 39 in good health. The CDR3 DNA sequence: TGCGCCAGCAGTACCGGGACCGGGAGTGATACGCAGTATTTT. This encodes CASSTGTGSDTQYF.